Each of the 22 T cell receptor beta chains below was sequenced from the same sample in a study of shared clonotypes between healthy human individuals. Assay used: immunoSEQ multiplex PCR; TCRdb lists only in-frame clones, some missing. The table has roughly 2,500,000 clones, over 85% seen once; the top ten hold more than 0.35%. Specimen: naive CD4+ T cells from PBMCs. As to subset: CD45RA+ positively selected. These receptors all come from a man between 18 and 29 years old in good health. Some clones in this sample may be carry-over from other donors' samples.

The V and J genes are TRBV28 and TRBJ1-2; D unclear. Between the trimmed V and J ends, which lost 11 bases and 5 bases, there was a span of 12 bases. CDR3 length: 11 residues. Per germline, CDR1 MDHEN and CDR2 SYDVKM. The CDR3 spells CASDGGYGYTF. CDR3 sequence (DNA): TGTGCCTCAGACGGTGGATATGGCTACACCTTC.

This clone is a singleton in its sample. This chain connects TRBV7-2 to TRBJ2-3, with D perhaps TRBD2 (5 bases). CDR3 length equals 13 residues. Trimming took 7 bases from V and 5 from J, leaving 13 bases between them. Germline lookup yields CDR1 SGHTA and CDR2 FQGNSA. The CDR3 spells CASTLGSVDTQYF. The DNA for the CDR3 is TGTGCCAGCACCCTGGGTAGCGTAGATACGCAGTATTTT.

The CDR3 bases are TGTGCCAGCGGTGCCCATTCGGGGCAGTACTTC. Encoded protein: CASGAHSGQYF. The chain is built from TRBV28 and TRBJ2-7; D is unclear. CDR1 is MDHEN and CDR2 is SYDVKM in the germline V gene. The CDR3 runs to 11 residues. V shed 8 bases and J shed 9 bases, with 14 bases lying between them. Full variable domain (missing parts from reference TRBV28 and TRBJ2-7): DVKVTQSSRYLVKRTGEKVFLECVQDMDHENMFWYRQDPGLGLRLIYFSYDVKMKEKGDIPEGYSVSREKKERFSLILESASTNQTSMYLCASGAHSGQYFGPGTRLTVT.

Of note for this clone: A read error may account for a junction end that differs from germline. The rearrangement joins TRBV5-1 to TRBJ2-7; D not certain. Germline V gene data show CDR1 as SGHRS and CDR2 as YFSETQ. The CDR3 is 11 amino acids. The CDR3 protein is CASSLGEVLNF. CDR3 coding DNA: TGCGCCAGCAGCTTGGGCGAGGTTTTGAACTTC.

This chain joins TRBV7-9 and TRBJ2-1; D is uncertain. Trimming removed 5 bases at V and 10 bases at J, with 15 bases between. Germline V CDR1 and CDR2: SEHNR, FQNEAQ (reference sequence). There are 13 residues in the CDR3. The CDR3 DNA reads TGTGCCAGCAGCCCCTACGACGTGGGAGAGCAGTTCTTC. Translated: CASSPYDVGEQFF.

V usage is TRBV12-5 and J usage is TRBJ2-7; D call uncertain. V was clipped by 1 base and J by 6 bases, with 10 bases between them. The CDR3 loop spans 13 amino acids. Germline lookup yields CDR1 LGHNT and CDR2 FRNRAP. The CDR3 bases are TGTGCTAGTGGTTTGGAGGCAGAAAGCGAGCAGTACTTC. It encodes CASGLEAESEQYF.

The CDR3 here is CASSWDRGKEKLFF. CDR3 bases: TGTGCCAGCAGTTGGGACAGGGGAAAAGAAAAACTGTTTTTT. This chain uses TRBV28 with TRBJ1-4, with 10 nucleotides matching TRBD1. V shed 4 bases and J 8 bases; nucleotides not matched to a gene: 4. Germline CDR1 and CDR2: MDHEN and SYDVKM. The CDR3 extends over 14 amino acids.

The chain uses TRBV27 and TRBJ1-1; 8 bases line up with TRBD1. Germline lookup yields CDR1 MNHEY and CDR2 SMNVEV (reference sequence). V gave up 6 bases and J gave up 0 bases; unmatched junction bases: 3. The CDR3 is 14 amino acids. CDR3 nucleotide sequence: TGTGCCAGCAGCTTACAGGGGGTGAACACTGAAGCTTTCTTT. It translates to CASSLQGVNTEAFF.

CDR3 in amino acids: CASSPDRGRDNEQFF. CDR3 coding DNA: TGTGCCAGCTCACCTGACAGGGGGCGCGACAATGAGCAGTTCTTC. This chain joins TRBV18 and TRBJ2-1; TRBD1 matches at 10 bases. This CDR3 spans 15 amino acids. Trimming removed 3 bases from V and 5 bases from J; junction bases left unmatched: 4. Germline assignment: CDR1 KGHSH and CDR2 LQKENI.

This rearrangement joins TRBV30 to TRBJ1-4; 8 bases are shared with TRBD1. V trimming: 3 bases; J trimming: 7 bases; junction bases outside the gene matches: 7. Germline V CDR1 and CDR2: GTSNPN, SVGIG (reference sequence). This CDR3 contains 14 residues. The CDR3 loop is CAWRDRARGEKLFF. Here the CDR3 DNA reads TGTGCCTGGAGGGACAGGGCCCGGGGTGAAAAACTGTTTTTT.

The V gene is TRBV9, the J gene TRBJ2-2; D remains ambiguous. Germline CDR1 is SGDLS and CDR2 is YYNGEE. The V end was cut by 1 base, the J end by 4 bases, with 8 bases between. The CDR3 totals 14 residues. Here the CDR3 reads CASSVKMATGELFF. For the CDR3, the DNA is TGTGCCAGCAGCGTAAAGATGGCCACCGGGGAGCTGTTTTTT.

This chain connects TRBV7-9 to TRBJ2-5; D is unclear. Germline V gene data show CDR1 as SEHNR and CDR2 as FQNEAQ (reference sequence). The CDR3 length is 13 residues. V dropped 5 bases and J dropped 3 bases, with 10 bases sitting between them. The CDR3 nucleotides are TGTGCCAGCAGCCCCCCGAGTAAAGAGACCCAGTACTTC. It is translated as CASSPPSKETQYF.

V and J are TRBV9 and TRBJ2-2; TRBD1 might be the D (6 bases). V gave up 4 bases and J gave up 0 bases, with 10 bases separating them. This CDR3 has 15 residues. The germline V gene has CDR1 SGDLS and CDR2 YYNGEE. CDR3 protein: CASSYRDTNTGELFF. The CDR3 bases are TGTGCCAGCAGCTATCGGGACACGAACACCGGGGAGCTGTTTTTT. The full variable domain, rest sourced from reference TRBV9 and TRBJ2-2, is DSGVTQTPKHLITATGQRVTLRCSPRSGDLSVYWYQQSLDQGLQFLIQYYNGEERAKGNILERFSAQQFPDLHSELNLSSLELGDSALYFCASSYRDTNTGELFFGEGSRLTVL.

The V call is TRBV19, the J call TRBJ2-1; D call uncertain. Germline CDR1 LNHDA, CDR2 SQIVND (reference sequence). The CDR3 is made up of 13 amino acids. The V and J ends lost 1 base and 5 bases respectively, with 6 bases between them. The CDR3: CASSIGLHNEQFF. The CDR3 DNA follows: TGTGCCAGTAGTATAGGCCTACACAATGAGCAGTTCTTC.

The V call is TRBV11-2, the J call TRBJ1-1; the D is unclear. Germline CDR1 and CDR2: SGHAT and FQNNGV. CDR3 length: 15 amino acids. Between the trimmed V and J ends, which lost 5 bases and 7 bases, there was a span of 20 bases. The CDR3 protein is CASSPVPGGVGEAFF. Written as DNA, the CDR3 is TGTGCCAGCAGCCCCGTCCCAGGTGGTGTAGGTGAAGCTTTCTTT.

This clone occurred once. V usage is TRBV7-2 and J usage is TRBJ2-3; 11 nucleotides match TRBD1. The CDR3 extends over 15 amino acids. Germline CDR1 SGHTA, CDR2 FQGNSA. V dropped 4 bases and J dropped 4; count of bases not matched to a gene: 4. CDR3 sequence: CASSWTGGSSDTQYF. The CDR3 DNA reads TGTGCCAGCAGCTGGACAGGGGGCAGTTCAGATACGCAGTATTTT.

The chain couples TRBV28 to TRBJ2-1; D tentatively fits TRBD1 or TRBD2 (5 bases each). The CDR3 spans 14 residues. Trimming shortened V by 10 bases and J by 8 bases, and 21 bases separated the two germline ends. Germline V gene lookup returns CDR1 MDHEN and CDR2 SYDVKM. The CDR3 here is CATLSGAVLHEQFF. DNA of the CDR3: TGTGCCACATTATCCGGGGCTGTACTTCATGAGCAGTTCTTC.

The chain carries TRBV30 and TRBJ1-1; D not certain. The germline V and J ends were trimmed by 0 bases and 6 bases, with 8 bases remaining between them. The CDR3 runs 12 residues. The germline CDR1 and CDR2 sequences are GTSNPN and SVGIG (reference sequence). The CDR3 sequence: CAWSVGRAEAFF. The CDR3 DNA sequence: TGTGCCTGGAGTGTTGGCCGGGCTGAAGCTTTCTTT.

The rearrangement links TRBV5-4 to TRBJ1-1, with 8 bases that match TRBD1. The CDR3 is 15 amino acids. Germline lookup yields CDR1 SGHNT and CDR2 YYREEE (reference sequence). The J segment lost 0 bases and the V segment lost 4 bases, leaving 5 bases of the junction unmatched. The CDR3 nucleotides read TGTGCCAGCAGCCTCAAGACAGGGGTGAACACTGAAGCTTTCTTT. This encodes CASSLKTGVNTEAFF. Supplemented by reference TRBV5-4 and TRBJ1-1, the full variable domain reads ETGVTQSPTHLIKTRGQQVTLRCSSQSGHNTVSWYQQALGQGPQFIFQYYREEENGRGNFPPRFSGLQFPNYSSELNVNALELDDSALYLCASSLKTGVNTEAFFGQGTRLTVV.

This chain links TRBV5-1 with TRBJ2-7; perhaps TRBD1 as D (6 bases). V was cut by 0 bases and J by 3 bases, with 10 bases left in between. CDR1 is SGHRS and CDR2 is YFSETQ in the germline V gene. This CDR3 region has 14 residues. The DNA for the CDR3 is TGCGCCAGCAGCTTGGCGACAGGAAACTACGAGCAGTACTTC. Translated: CASSLATGNYEQYF.

The chain recombines TRBV28 with TRBJ1-3; tentatively, D is TRBD1 (6 bases). The CDR3 runs to 15 residues. Germline V gene lookup returns CDR1 MDHEN and CDR2 SYDVKM. V lost 6 bases and J 2 bases, leaving 14 bases between the germline ends. The CDR3: CASRETGTPGNTIYF. For the CDR3, the DNA is TGTGCCAGCAGAGAGACAGGCACCCCTGGAAACACCATATATTTT.

This chain links TRBV5-1 with TRBJ2-1; 11 bases line up with TRBD2. The CDR3 has 19 residues. Germline CDR1 reads SGHRS; CDR2 reads YFSETQ. V shed 3 bases, J shed 0 bases, and the junction held 11 bases outside the gene matches. The DNA for the CDR3 is TGCGCCAGCAGCTCTCTCGGGACTAGCGGCCACAGCTCCTACAATGAGCAGTTCTTC. It yields the protein CASSSLGTSGHSSYNEQFF.